This T cell receptor (beta chain) was observed in a study of T cell clonality in common variable immunodeficiency. V was trimmed by 2 bases and J by 4 bases, leaving 11 bases between them. Germline CDR1 is SGHRS and CDR2 is YFSETQ. The CDR3 totals 14 residues. This clone was counted ten times or more. Antigen: not known. The read falls 3 residues short of the CDR3 end, and the missing part is taken from the germline J gene. The protocol was immunoSEQ multiplex PCR, while the TCRdb copy is restricted to in-frame clones and leaves out a portion. The counts give tens of thousands of clones, none of them seen only once; 1.5% to 2% is held by the top ten. General study results and limits: CVID subjects had higher TCRbeta clonality than healthy controls, most marked in about a third.

The sequence derives from a person between 18 and 75 years old in good health. V is TRBV5-1 and J is TRBJ2-3, with a weak D call TRBD2 (5 bases). Sequenced sample: peripheral blood mononuclear cells. CDR3 bases read: TGCGCCAGCAGCTTAGGTTTCGGGGCAGATACG. Translated: CASSLGFGADT. The whole CDR3 reads CASSLGFGADTQYF.